This entry lists 14 T cell receptor beta chains sequenced from one sample in a study of blood T cell repertoires in COVID-19. Assay used: immunoSEQ multiplex PCR; TCRdb lists only in-frame clones, some missing. This sample has roughly 70,000 clones, with roughly 89% found just once. Input material: peripheral blood. Receptors originate from a man older than 75 with acute or convalescent COVID-19.

The chain joins TRBV19 to TRBJ1-6, with D hard to call. The CDR3 is 16 residues long. CDR1 LNHDA and CDR2 SQIVND come from the germline V gene (reference sequence). V was shortened by 6 bases and J by 0 bases, with 12 bases between the two germline ends. CDR3 in DNA: TGTGCCAGTAGACCACCGGGAAGCTCCTATAATTCACCCCTCCACTTT. Its protein product is CASRPPGSSYNSPLHF. The full variable domain, with the rest looked up from reference TRBV19 and TRBJ1-6, is DGGITQSPKYLFRKEGQNVTLSCEQNLNHDAMYWYRQDPGQGLRLIYYSQIVNDFQKGDIAEGYSVSREKKESFPLTVTSAQKNPTAFYLCASRPPGSSYNSPLHFGNGTRLTVT.

The CDR3 here is CASFSGGPRTDTQYF. Written as DNA, the CDR3 is TGCGCCAGCTTTAGCGGGGGGCCGCGCACAGATACGCAGTATTTT. The V gene is TRBV5-1, the J gene TRBJ2-3, with TRBD2 matching 10 bases. The J segment lost 1 base and the V segment lost 7 bases, leaving 6 bases of the junction unmatched. Germline V gene data show CDR1 as SGHRS and CDR2 as YFSETQ. The CDR3 runs to 15 residues.

The chain joins TRBV12-5 to TRBJ1-3; D is undetermined. Per germline, CDR1 LGHNT and CDR2 FRNRAP. CDR3 size: 14 residues. Trimming stripped 0 bases from V and 4 bases from J, with 7 bases between. The CDR3 bases are TGTGCTAGTGGTTTGGTCCCTGTCGGAAACACCATATATTTT. It yields the protein CASGLVPVGNTIYF.

The rearrangement joins TRBV30 to TRBJ2-1, with 10 bases that match TRBD2. The CDR3 runs 14 residues. Trimming took 6 bases from V and 3 from J; bases not matched to a gene: 5. Germline-derived CDR1 and CDR2 are GTSNPN and SVGIG (reference sequence). CDR3 in amino acids: CACSLAGVYNEQFF. The CDR3 nucleotides read TGTGCCTGCTCCCTAGCGGGAGTCTACAATGAGCAGTTCTTC.

This chain joins TRBV11-2 and TRBJ1-1; 10 nucleotides match TRBD1. V trimming: 3 bases; J trimming: 10 bases; junction bases outside the gene matches: 8. There are 14 residues in the CDR3. Looked up from germline, CDR1 is SGHAT and CDR2 is FQNNGV. The CDR3 region is CASSFTARTGGAFF. In DNA form, the CDR3 reads TGTGCCAGCAGCTTTACCGCCCGGACAGGGGGAGCTTTCTTT.

The genes are TRBV7-3 and TRBJ2-3; 8 nucleotides match TRBD2. This CDR3 is built from 16 residues. With V trimmed by 8 bases and J by 1 base, 11 bases remained unmatched. From germline, CDR1 is SGHTA and CDR2 FQGTGA. CDR3 bases: TGTGCCAGCTCTCCCTCGGGGGGGGACGGCACAGATACGCAGTATTTT. Protein sequence: CASSPSGGDGTDTQYF.

This chain joins TRBV27 and TRBJ1-5; D uncertain. The CDR3 is 14 residues long. Germline-derived CDR1 and CDR2 are MNHEY and SMNVEV (reference sequence). Trimming cost V 5 bases and J 0 bases, with 8 bases left between them. The DNA of the CDR3 is TGTGCCAGCAGTATACAGCATAGCAATCAGCCCCAGCATTTT. Its translation is CASSIQHSNQPQHF.

The chain is built from TRBV5-4 and TRBJ2-1, with D hard to call. The CDR3 sequence is 14 residues long. V shed 2 bases and J shed 0 bases, with 6 bases lying between them. Germline assignment: CDR1 SGHNT and CDR2 YYREEE (reference sequence). CDR3 DNA sequence: TGTGCCAGCAGCTTCGCGAGCTCCTACAATGAGCAGTTCTTC. Translation gives CASSFASSYNEQFF.

The chain combines TRBV5-1 with TRBJ2-3, with 7 bases matching TRBD1. CDR3 length equals 15 residues. Looked up from germline, CDR1 is SGHRS and CDR2 is YFSETQ. Losses at the gene ends were 5 bases for V and 2 bases for J; bases not matched to a gene: 8. CDR3 amino acids: CASRSTGQLTDTQYF. The CDR3, as DNA: TGCGCCAGCAGATCGACAGGGCAACTCACAGATACGCAGTATTTT.

This chain links TRBV5-1 with TRBJ2-2; 7 nucleotides line up with TRBD2. V shed 4 bases and J 6 bases; nucleotides not matched to a gene: 9. This CDR3 has 15 residues. Germline V CDR1 and CDR2: SGHRS, YFSETQ. This chain's CDR3 is CASSPGRVNPGELFF. CDR3 bases: TGCGCCAGCAGCCCAGGGAGGGTTAACCCCGGGGAGCTGTTTTTT.

This clone was seen a few times. The chain has TRBV5-4 and TRBJ1-2; maybe TRBD1 (5 bases). CDR3 length equals 14 residues. V was trimmed by 5 bases and J by 4 bases, leaving 15 bases between them. Germline lookup yields CDR1 SGHNT and CDR2 YYREEE (reference sequence). The CDR3 loop reads CASSFAGLSYGYTF. CDR3 bases: TGTGCCAGCAGTTTCGCAGGGTTGAGCTATGGCTACACCTTC.

V usage is TRBV5-4 and J usage is TRBJ2-1; 16 nucleotides line up with TRBD2. The V gene end was trimmed by 4 bases and the J gene end by 1 base; junction bases not matched to a gene: 2. CDR3 length: 17 residues. Germline V lookup: CDR1 SGHNT, CDR2 YYREEE (reference sequence). This CDR3 reads CASSLGLAGGSYNEQFF. The CDR3 bases are TGTGCCAGCAGCCTGGGACTAGCGGGGGGGTCCTACAATGAGCAGTTCTTC.

The chain links TRBV27 to TRBJ1-5; 7 bases are a match to TRBD1. J lost 0 bases, V lost 3 bases, and 2 bases had no gene match. The CDR3 loop spans 15 amino acids. The germline V gene encodes CDR1 MNHEY and CDR2 SMNVEV (reference sequence). The CDR3 reads CASSFSGGSNQPQHF. The DNA for the CDR3 is TGTGCCAGCAGTTTTTCAGGGGGTAGCAATCAGCCCCAGCATTTT.

V gene TRBV18 combines with J gene TRBJ1-4; D gene uncertain. Trimming left V 6 bases short and J 2 bases short, with 13 bases between. The length of the CDR3 is 15 residues. From germline, CDR1 is KGHSH and CDR2 LQKENI. This CDR3 is CASSLRDSTNEKLFF. The CDR3 DNA reads as TGTGCCAGCTCGCTCCGGGATTCGACTAATGAAAAACTGTTTTTT.